These 32 T cell receptor beta chains originate from one sample sequenced in a study of sequential checkpoint blockade in melanoma. TCRdb's copy holds only in-frame clones and misses some; the assay was immunoSEQ multiplex PCR. The table lists tens of thousands of clones, roughly 76% of them singletons. This sample's treatment: randomized to nivolumab then ipilimumab (arm A) or the reverse (arm B). Sequenced here: CD8+ T cells sorted from blood (inferred from file names), sampled from a patient given nivolumab and ipilimumab in sequence. These TCRs come from a human donor with melanoma.

V is TRBV7-9 and J is TRBJ1-1, with unresolved D. The V end was cut by 2 bases, the J end by 5 bases, with 9 bases between. Germline loops: CDR1 SEHNR, CDR2 FQNEAQ (reference sequence). The CDR3 consists of 13 residues. This CDR3 is CASSLSTVTEAFF. CDR3 nucleotides: TGTGCCAGCAGCTTATCAACGGTTACTGAAGCTTTCTTT.

V gene TRBV5-6 combines with J gene TRBJ2-1; D is unresolved. The CDR3 sequence is 12 residues long. The germline gives CDR1 SGHDT, CDR2 YYEEEE. Between the trimmed V and J ends, which lost 0 bases and 10 bases, there was a span of 8 bases. This CDR3 is CASSLAGLEQFF. The CDR3 DNA follows: TGTGCCAGCAGCTTGGCCGGTTTGGAGCAGTTCTTC.

V is TRBV5-1 and J is TRBJ1-4; 10 positions agree with TRBD1. This CDR3 is built from 14 residues. Trimming took 4 bases from V and 5 from J; bases not matched to a gene: 2. Germline CDR1 reads SGHRS; CDR2 reads YFSETQ. Written as DNA, the CDR3 is TGCGCCAGCAGCCCGGGACAGGGGAATGAAAAACTGTTTTTT. Its protein product is CASSPGQGNEKLFF.

The chain carries TRBV7-9 and TRBJ2-3; possibly TRBD2 for D (6 bases). Trimming shortened V by 5 bases and J by 4 bases, and 13 bases separated the two germline ends. Germline-derived CDR1 and CDR2 are SEHNR and FQNEAQ (reference sequence). The CDR3 extends over 14 amino acids. CDR3 coding DNA: TGTGCCAGCAGCCCCTCCGGGGGTGCAGATACGCAGTATTTT. Translating it yields CASSPSGGADTQYF. Full variable domain (rest looked up from reference TRBV7-9 and TRBJ2-3): DTGVSQNPRHKITKRGQNVTFRCDPISEHNRLYWYRQTLGQGPEFLTYFQNEAQLEKSRLLSDRFSAERPKGSFSTLEIQRTEQGDSAMYLCASSPSGGADTQYFGPGTRLTVL.

V gene TRBV19 combines with J gene TRBJ1-1, with D tentatively TRBD1 (5 bases). In germline, CDR1 is LNHDA, CDR2 SQIVND (reference sequence). V was cut by 3 bases and J by 9 bases, with 17 bases left in between. The CDR3 consists of 14 residues. The CDR3 coding sequence is TGTGCCAGTAGTATTCAGGGAACCAACGACAAAGCTTTCTTT. Translated: CASSIQGTNDKAFF. Filled out from reference TRBV19 and TRBJ1-1, the complete variable domain reads DGGITQSPKYLFRKEGQNVTLSCEQNLNHDAMYWYRQDPGQGLRLIYYSQIVNDFQKGDIAEGYSVSREKKESFPLTVTSAQKNPTAFYLCASSIQGTNDKAFFGQGTRLTVV.

The J gene is TRBJ1-4, the V gene TRBV11-2, with TRBD1 identical over 8 bases. J gave up 7 bases and V 4 bases, and 8 bases lay outside the gene matches. Germline CDR1 reads SGHAT; CDR2 reads FQNNGV. This CDR3 has 15 residues. CDR3 loop: CASSSTGGPVEKLFF. CDR3 in DNA: TGTGCCAGCAGCTCCACAGGGGGTCCGGTTGAAAAACTGTTTTTT.

The rearrangement joins TRBV6-5 to TRBJ1-2; D is unclear. V was shortened by 6 bases and J by 3 bases, with 14 bases between the two germline ends. Germline V gene data show CDR1 as MNHEY and CDR2 as SVGAGI. The CDR3 is 14 amino acids. The CDR3 is CASSPADGYYGYTF. DNA for the CDR3: TGTGCCAGCAGCCCAGCGGACGGCTACTATGGCTACACCTTC.

The V gene is TRBV5-5, the J gene TRBJ1-1; D remains ambiguous. The CDR3 is 14 residues long. Germline values: CDR1 SGHKS, CDR2 YYEKEE (reference sequence). With 4 bases removed from V and 6 bases from J, the gap between germline ends came to 16 bases. The CDR3 spells CASSQTPEAAEAFF. Here the CDR3 DNA reads TGTGCCAGCAGCCAAACTCCAGAGGCGGCTGAAGCTTTCTTT.

The table lists this clone with a few counts. The chain has TRBV7-9 and TRBJ2-7, with 9 bases fitting TRBD2. V lost 9 bases and J lost 5; bases outside the gene matches: 8. Per germline, CDR1 SEHNR and CDR2 FQNEAQ (reference sequence). The length of the CDR3 is 13 residues. In DNA, the CDR3 is TGTGCCAGTGTGGGACTAGCTTCCCACGAGCAGTACTTC. This gives the protein CASVGLASHEQYF.

The V and J genes are TRBV28 and TRBJ2-7; 11 positions agree with TRBD2. This CDR3 region has 16 residues. Germline V gives CDR1 MDHEN, CDR2 SYDVKM. J lost 4 bases, V lost 6 bases, and 11 bases had no gene match. For the CDR3, the DNA is TGTGCCAGCAGCCTCCCGACTAGCGGGATCGGGTACGAGCAGTACTTC. Translation gives CASSLPTSGIGYEQYF.

This rearrangement joins TRBV6-1 to TRBJ1-1, with unresolved D. Germline V gene sequence: CDR1 MNHNS, CDR2 SASEGT. The CDR3 is 14 residues long. V dropped 3 bases and J dropped 6 bases, with 14 bases sitting between them. CDR3 loop: CASSDRGIGAEAFF. For the CDR3, the DNA is TGTGCCAGCAGTGATCGGGGAATCGGAGCTGAAGCTTTCTTT.

This clone showed up just a few times. The genes are TRBV19 and TRBJ2-7; 10 bases agree with TRBD2. The CDR3 length is 15 residues. Germline CDR1 LNHDA, CDR2 SQIVND (reference sequence). Trimming removed 6 bases from V and 7 bases from J; junction bases left unmatched: 12. CDR3 nucleotides: TGTGCCAGTAGCCCCATAGCGGGGGGTGTCAAGGAGCAGTACTTC. It translates to CASSPIAGGVKEQYF.

The chain employs TRBV29-1 and TRBJ2-7; possible D gene TRBD2, 5 bases. The CDR3 runs to 13 residues. From germline, CDR1 is SQVTM and CDR2 ANQGSEA. Trimming removed 4 bases at V and 3 bases at J, with 13 bases between. The CDR3 nucleotides read TGCAGCGTTGGGGAAGGCGGGTACTACGAGCAGTACTTC. Translation gives CSVGEGGYYEQYF.

The rearrangement uses TRBV2 and TRBJ2-3; 12 nucleotides match TRBD2. The CDR3 spans 16 residues. Trimming removed 6 bases from V and 1 base from J; junction bases left unmatched: 5. CDR1 and CDR2 from the germline V gene are SNHLY and FYNNEI. Written as DNA, the CDR3 is TGTGCCAGCAGGCTAGCGGGGGGGGCGGGCACAGATACGCAGTATTTT. Protein: CASRLAGGAGTDTQYF.

This clone has more than one count but fewer than ten. The chain is built from TRBV9 and TRBJ2-3, with TRBD1 matching over 9 bases. Germline lookup yields CDR1 SGDLS and CDR2 YYNGEE. The CDR3 contains 14 residues. J gave up 5 bases and V 3 bases, and 4 bases lay outside the gene matches. In nucleotides, the CDR3 is TGTGCCAGCAGCGATCGGACAGGGGAAGATACGCAGTATTTT. Its protein product is CASSDRTGEDTQYF.

The genes are TRBV6-6 and TRBJ2-7; D not certain. The ends were cut back, 7 bases at V and 1 base at J, with 11 bases in the middle. The CDR3 runs to 13 residues. Germline V gene sequence: CDR1 MNHNY, CDR2 SVGAGI (reference sequence). CDR3 in DNA: TGTGCCAGCACTCGTGGCAGTTCCTACGAGCAGTACTTC. Residues: CASTRGSSYEQYF.

The rearrangement links TRBV25-1 to TRBJ2-6, with D perhaps TRBD1 (6 bases). Germline V lookup: CDR1 MGHDK, CDR2 SYGVNS. CDR3 size: 14 residues. The V end lost 8 bases, the J end lost 2 bases, and 10 bases lay between the germline ends. Written as DNA, the CDR3 is TGTGCCAGCCATTGGGGGCCTGGGGCCAACGTCCTGACTTTC. Amino acids: CASHWGPGANVLTF.

This clone was observed once. CDR3 amino acids: CATNQGQHGYTF. CDR3 nucleotide sequence: TGTGCCACGAACCAGGGGCAACATGGCTACACCTTC. The J gene is TRBJ1-2, the V gene TRBV28; D may be TRBD1 (6 bases). The CDR3 has 12 residues. Per the germline V gene, CDR1 is MDHEN and CDR2 is SYDVKM. Deletions cut 10 bases from V and 6 bases from J, with 15 bases between.

The rearrangement uses TRBV19 and TRBJ2-6; no firm D call. In germline, CDR1 is LNHDA, CDR2 SQIVND (reference sequence). V dropped 1 base and J dropped 0 bases, with 4 bases sitting between them. The CDR3 is made up of 15 amino acids. CDR3 sequence reads: CASSIARSGANVLTF. CDR3 DNA: TGTGCCAGTAGTATAGCTCGCTCTGGGGCCAACGTCCTGACTTTC.

The chain combines TRBV6-5 with TRBJ1-2; D is undetermined. CDR3 length: 15 amino acids. Looked up from germline, CDR1 is MNHEY and CDR2 is SVGAGI. V was pared by 2 bases and J by 4 bases, with 14 bases between. This CDR3 reads CASSYGGVGGYGYTF. For the CDR3, the DNA is TGTGCCAGCAGTTACGGCGGGGTAGGAGGCTATGGCTACACCTTC.

This clone was found once. The chain recombines TRBV7-9 with TRBJ1-4, with 7 nucleotides matching TRBD1. Germline V gene lookup returns CDR1 SEHNR and CDR2 FQNEAQ (reference sequence). The CDR3 length is 14 residues. The V gene end was trimmed by 5 bases and the J gene end by 8 bases; junction bases not matched to a gene: 8. This chain's CDR3 is CASSHRQGPEKLFF. In nucleotides, the CDR3 is TGTGCCAGCAGCCATCGACAGGGACCAGAAAAACTGTTTTTT.

The chain is built from TRBV9 and TRBJ2-2; 12 bases agree with TRBD2. The CDR3 spans 16 residues. In germline, CDR1 is SGDLS, CDR2 YYNGEE. The J segment lost 6 bases and the V segment lost 3 bases, leaving 6 bases of the junction unmatched. The DNA for the CDR3 is TGTGCCAGCAGCGGGACTAGCGGGACTTTGGCCGGGGAGCTGTTTTTT. Protein product: CASSGTSGTLAGELFF.

The chain uses TRBV4-3 and TRBJ1-3; no definite D call. Trimming left V 0 bases short and J 4 bases short, with 10 bases between. Germline V gene data show CDR1 as LGHNA and CDR2 as YSLEER. The CDR3 length is 15 residues. The CDR3 nucleotides are TGCGCCAGCAGCCAAGATCGGGGAGCGGGAAACACCATATATTTT. The encoded protein is CASSQDRGAGNTIYF.

There are a few counts of this clone. The chain is built from TRBV7-8 and TRBJ1-5; D uncertain. CDR3 length equals 13 residues. CDR1 and CDR2 (germline): SGHVS, FQNEAQ. Trimming stripped 3 bases from V and 5 bases from J, with 8 bases between. CDR3: CASSFADDQPQHF. Here the CDR3 DNA reads TGTGCCAGCAGCTTCGCGGATGATCAGCCCCAGCATTTT. Drawing the rest from reference TRBV7-8 and TRBJ1-5, the complete variable domain is GAGVSQSPRYKVAKRGQDVALRCDPISGHVSLFWYQQALGQGPEFLTYFQNEAQLDKSGLPSDRFFAERPEGSVSTLKIQRTQQEDSAVYLCASSFADDQPQHFGDGTRLSIL.

The chain recombines TRBV4-1 with TRBJ2-1; D remains ambiguous. This CDR3 region has 11 residues. Trimming stripped 2 bases from V and 10 bases from J, with 6 bases between. The germline V gene encodes CDR1 MGHRA and CDR2 YSYEKL. The DNA of the CDR3 is TGCGCCAGCAGCCAAAGCGAAGAGCAGTTCTTC. This sequence encodes CASSQSEEQFF.

CDR3 bases: TGTGCCAGCAGCAAGTTGACTAGCGGGGGGAATGAGCAGTTCTTC. Amino acids: CASSKLTSGGNEQFF. J is TRBJ2-1 and V is TRBV7-9, with 13 bases aligning to TRBD2. With 5 bases clipped from V and 7 bases from J, the junction kept 5 bases outside the gene matches. In germline, CDR1 is SEHNR, CDR2 FQNEAQ (reference sequence). There are 15 residues in the CDR3.

V gene TRBV6-4 combines with J gene TRBJ2-7, with D perhaps matching TRBD2 (6 bases). The CDR3 is 18 residues long. The germline gives CDR1 MRHNA, CDR2 SNTAGT. V was trimmed by 4 bases and J by 0 bases, leaving 22 bases between them. Written as DNA, the CDR3 is TGTGCCAGCAGTGGAGGGACGGGAGAGGGATCCTTCTCCTACGAGCAGTACTTC. Its translation is CASSGGTGEGSFSYEQYF.

This clone was picked up a small number of times. The V call is TRBV5-1, the J call TRBJ2-7; D gene uncertain. V was clipped by 5 bases and J by 3 bases, with 15 bases between them. CDR1 SGHRS and CDR2 YFSETQ come from the germline V gene. The CDR3 is made up of 14 amino acids. In nucleotides, the CDR3 is TGCGCCAGCAGGTCCGGGTCCTATTTCTACGAGCAGTACTTC. Translated: CASRSGSYFYEQYF.

The CDR3 is CSVAQGSPYEQYF. CDR3 in DNA: TGCAGCGTTGCGCAGGGGTCCCCCTACGAGCAGTACTTC. This chain links TRBV29-1 with TRBJ2-5; a weak D match, TRBD1 (6 bases). The J call may be incorrect, as the DNA end agrees better with TRBJ2-7. Germline V gene sequence: CDR1 SQVTM, CDR2 ANQGSEA. This CDR3 comprises 13 residues.

The chain joins TRBV7-9 to TRBJ2-5; 8 nucleotides line up with TRBD1. Germline V gene data show CDR1 as SEHNR and CDR2 as FQNEAQ (reference sequence). This CDR3 is 14 amino acids long. V lost 4 bases to trimming and J lost 4 bases; unmatched junction nucleotides: 5. The CDR3 loop reads CASSSRQGRETQYF. CDR3 nucleotide sequence: TGTGCCAGCAGCTCGAGACAGGGGAGAGAGACCCAGTACTTC.

The J gene is TRBJ2-7, the V gene TRBV27, with D hard to call. V was pared by 6 bases and J by 3 bases, with 21 bases between. The CDR3 has 16 residues. Germline CDR1 and CDR2: MNHEY and SMNVEV (reference sequence). The CDR3 coding sequence is TGTGCCAGCAGGCTAAGCGTTCGGTCTTCTATCTACGAGCAGTACTTC. This translates into CASRLSVRSSIYEQYF.

This clone was detected once. The V gene is TRBV7-9, the J gene TRBJ2-7; unclear D gene. In germline, CDR1 is SEHNR, CDR2 FQNEAQ (reference sequence). The V end was cut by 5 bases, the J end by 2 bases, with 16 bases between. CDR3 length equals 15 residues. The CDR3 reads CASSMYRVQAYEQYF. The CDR3 DNA reads as TGTGCCAGCAGCATGTACCGGGTCCAAGCCTACGAGCAGTACTTC.